This record looks at one TCR beta chain sequence and its context. Germline V gene sequence: CDR1 SGDLS, CDR2 YYNGEE. Trimming shortened V by 7 bases and J by 4 bases, and 11 bases separated the two germline ends. The CDR3 runs to 12 residues. The assay was immunoSEQ multiplex PCR, and TCRdb's table has in-frame clones only and misses some. The sample has 210,000 or so clones; around nine tenths are singletons. The data belong to a study of blood T cell repertoires in COVID-19. Overall study: Specimens from acute and convalescent COVID-19 originated in the United States, Italy and Spain. T cells, B-cell-depleted T cells, or PBMCs provided the cDNA or gDNA that served as material.

Source material: peripheral blood. This clonotype was obtained from a woman aged 40 to 50 with acute or convalescent COVID-19. The rearrangement uses TRBV9 and TRBJ1-1, with D perhaps TRBD1 (5 bases). The CDR3 nucleotides are TGTGCCAGCGGCGGGGGGGTCACTGAAGCTTTCTTT. It translates to CASGGGVTEAFF.